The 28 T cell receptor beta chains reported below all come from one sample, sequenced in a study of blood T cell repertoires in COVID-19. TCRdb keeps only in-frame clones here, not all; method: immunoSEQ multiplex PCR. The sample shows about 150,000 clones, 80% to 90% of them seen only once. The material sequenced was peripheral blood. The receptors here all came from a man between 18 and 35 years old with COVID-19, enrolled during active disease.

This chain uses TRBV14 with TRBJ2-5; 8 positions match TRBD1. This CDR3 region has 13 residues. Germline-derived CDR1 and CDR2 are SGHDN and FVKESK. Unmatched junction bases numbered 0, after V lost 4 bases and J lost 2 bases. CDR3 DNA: TGTGCCAGCAGCCGGACAGGGCAAGAGACCCAGTACTTC. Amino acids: CASSRTGQETQYF.

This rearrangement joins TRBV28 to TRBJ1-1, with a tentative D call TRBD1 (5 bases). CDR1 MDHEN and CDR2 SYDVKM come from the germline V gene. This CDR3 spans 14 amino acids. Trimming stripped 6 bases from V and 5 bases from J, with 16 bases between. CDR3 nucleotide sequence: TGTGCCAGCAGGTACGCAGGGAGGGTAACTGAAGCTTTCTTT. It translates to CASRYAGRVTEAFF.

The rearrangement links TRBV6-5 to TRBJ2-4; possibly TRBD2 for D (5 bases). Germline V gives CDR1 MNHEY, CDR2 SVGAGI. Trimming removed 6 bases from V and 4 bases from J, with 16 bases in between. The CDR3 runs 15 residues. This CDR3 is CASSPPGIAKNIQYF. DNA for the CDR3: TGTGCCAGCAGCCCGCCGGGGATAGCGAAAAACATTCAGTACTTC.

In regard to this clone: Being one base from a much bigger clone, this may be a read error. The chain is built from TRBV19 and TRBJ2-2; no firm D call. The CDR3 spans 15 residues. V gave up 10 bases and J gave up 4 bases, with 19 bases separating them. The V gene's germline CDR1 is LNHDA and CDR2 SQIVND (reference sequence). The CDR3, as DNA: TGTGCCACCACTCATGGTGACAACCCCACCGGGGAGCTGTTTTTT. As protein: CATTHGDNPTGELFF.

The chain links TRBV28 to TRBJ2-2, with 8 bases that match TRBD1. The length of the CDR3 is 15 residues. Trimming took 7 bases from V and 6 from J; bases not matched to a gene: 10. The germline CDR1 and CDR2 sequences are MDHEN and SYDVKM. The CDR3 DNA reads TGTGCCAGCACCATGACAGGGGCTGGGGCCGGGGAGCTGTTTTTT. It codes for CASTMTGAGAGELFF. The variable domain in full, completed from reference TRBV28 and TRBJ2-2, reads DVKVTQSSRYLVKRTGEKVFLECVQDMDHENMFWYRQDPGLGLRLIYFSYDVKMKEKGDIPEGYSVSREKKERFSLILESASTNQTSMYLCASTMTGAGAGELFFGEGSRLTVL.

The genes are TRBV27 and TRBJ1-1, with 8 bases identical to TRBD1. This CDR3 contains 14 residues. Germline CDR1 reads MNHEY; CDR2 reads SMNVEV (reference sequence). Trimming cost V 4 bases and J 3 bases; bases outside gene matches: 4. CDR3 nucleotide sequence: TGTGCCAGCAGTTCTACAGGGGGGGACACTGAAGCTTTCTTT. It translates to CASSSTGGDTEAFF.

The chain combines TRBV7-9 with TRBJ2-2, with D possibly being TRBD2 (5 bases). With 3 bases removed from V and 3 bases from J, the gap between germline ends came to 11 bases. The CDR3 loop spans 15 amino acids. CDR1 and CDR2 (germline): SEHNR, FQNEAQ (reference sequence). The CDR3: CASSFTRVHTGELFF. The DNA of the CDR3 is TGTGCCAGCAGCTTTACTAGGGTACACACCGGGGAGCTGTTTTTT.

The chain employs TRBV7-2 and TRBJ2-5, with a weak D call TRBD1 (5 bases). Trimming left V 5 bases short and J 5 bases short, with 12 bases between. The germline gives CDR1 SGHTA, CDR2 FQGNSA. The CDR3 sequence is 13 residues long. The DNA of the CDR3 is TGTGCCAGCAGCGCAGGGTCGCCCGAGACCCAGTACTTC. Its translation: CASSAGSPETQYF.

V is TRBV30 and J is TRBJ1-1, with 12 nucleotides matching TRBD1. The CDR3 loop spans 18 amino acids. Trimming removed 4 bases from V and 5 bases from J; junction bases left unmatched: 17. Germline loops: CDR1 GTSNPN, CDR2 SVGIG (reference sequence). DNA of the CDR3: TGTGCCTGGACCCCCGAACTCCGGGACAGGGGGCGGGGGACTGAAGCTTTCTTT. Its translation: CAWTPELRDRGRGTEAFF.

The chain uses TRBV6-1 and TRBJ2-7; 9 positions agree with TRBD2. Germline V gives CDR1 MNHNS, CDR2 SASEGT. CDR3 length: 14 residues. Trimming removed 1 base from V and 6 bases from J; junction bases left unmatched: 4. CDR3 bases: TGTGCCAGCAGTGAAGGTAGCGGGAGTCGCGAGCAGTACTTC. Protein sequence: CASSEGSGSREQYF.

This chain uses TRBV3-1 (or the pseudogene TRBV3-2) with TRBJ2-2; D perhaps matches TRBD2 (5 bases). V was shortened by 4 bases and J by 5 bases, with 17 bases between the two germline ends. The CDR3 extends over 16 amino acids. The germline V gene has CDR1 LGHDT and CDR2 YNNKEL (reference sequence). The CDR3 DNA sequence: TGTGCCAGCAGCCTATACATCTGGGGAGTGACCGGGGAGCTGTTTTTT. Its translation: CASSLYIWGVTGELFF.

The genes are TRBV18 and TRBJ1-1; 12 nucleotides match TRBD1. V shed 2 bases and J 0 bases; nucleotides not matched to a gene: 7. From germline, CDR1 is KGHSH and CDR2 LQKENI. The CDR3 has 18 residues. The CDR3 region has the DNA TGTGCCAGCTCACCAAGAATGGGGACAGGGGGCATGAACACTGAAGCTTTCTTT. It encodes CASSPRMGTGGMNTEAFF.

This CDR3 is CASSEYLWGDQPQHF. CDR3 DNA sequence: TGTGCCAGCAGTGAATATCTGTGGGGCGATCAGCCCCAGCATTTT. This chain links TRBV25-1 with TRBJ1-5; D possibly corresponds to TRBD1 (5 bases). The CDR3 extends over 15 amino acids. Germline V gene lookup returns CDR1 MGHDK and CDR2 SYGVNS. V shed 0 bases and J shed 5 bases, with 11 bases lying between them.

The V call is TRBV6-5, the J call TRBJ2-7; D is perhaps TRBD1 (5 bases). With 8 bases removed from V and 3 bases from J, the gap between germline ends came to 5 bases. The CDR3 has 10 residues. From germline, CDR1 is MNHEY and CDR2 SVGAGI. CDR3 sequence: CASGHYEQYF. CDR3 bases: TGTGCCAGCGGACACTACGAGCAGTACTTC.

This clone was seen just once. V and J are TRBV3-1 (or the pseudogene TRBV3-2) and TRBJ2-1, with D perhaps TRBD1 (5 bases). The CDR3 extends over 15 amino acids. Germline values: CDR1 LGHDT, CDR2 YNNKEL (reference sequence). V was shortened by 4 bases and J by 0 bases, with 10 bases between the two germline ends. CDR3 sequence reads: CASSLTGSSYNEQFF. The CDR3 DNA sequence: TGTGCCAGCAGCCTAACAGGAAGCTCCTACAATGAGCAGTTCTTC.

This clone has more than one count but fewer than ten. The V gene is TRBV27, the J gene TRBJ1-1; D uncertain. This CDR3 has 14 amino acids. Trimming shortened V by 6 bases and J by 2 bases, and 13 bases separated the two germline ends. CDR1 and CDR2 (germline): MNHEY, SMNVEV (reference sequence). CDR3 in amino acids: CASSRGSDNTEAFF. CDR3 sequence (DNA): TGTGCCAGCAGCCGGGGTTCTGACAACACTGAAGCTTTCTTT.

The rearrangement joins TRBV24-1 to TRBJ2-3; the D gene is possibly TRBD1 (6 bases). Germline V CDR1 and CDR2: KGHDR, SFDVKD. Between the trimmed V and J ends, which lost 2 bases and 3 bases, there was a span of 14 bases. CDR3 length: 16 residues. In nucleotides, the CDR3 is TGTGCCACCAGTGATTACCGACAGGCTGGGACAGATACGCAGTATTTT. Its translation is CATSDYRQAGTDTQYF.

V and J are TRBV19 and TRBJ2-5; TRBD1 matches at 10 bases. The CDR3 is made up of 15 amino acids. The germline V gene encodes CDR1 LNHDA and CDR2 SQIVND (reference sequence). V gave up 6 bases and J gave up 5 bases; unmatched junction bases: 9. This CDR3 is CASSAQTGGFETQYF. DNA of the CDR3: TGTGCCAGTAGCGCCCAGACAGGGGGCTTCGAGACCCAGTACTTC.

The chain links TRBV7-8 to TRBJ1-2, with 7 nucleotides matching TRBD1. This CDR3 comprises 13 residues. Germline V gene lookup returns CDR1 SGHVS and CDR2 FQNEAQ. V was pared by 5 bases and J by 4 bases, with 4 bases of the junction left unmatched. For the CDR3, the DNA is TGTGCCAGCAGCCTGGGGACAGCCTATGGCTACACCTTC. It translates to CASSLGTAYGYTF.

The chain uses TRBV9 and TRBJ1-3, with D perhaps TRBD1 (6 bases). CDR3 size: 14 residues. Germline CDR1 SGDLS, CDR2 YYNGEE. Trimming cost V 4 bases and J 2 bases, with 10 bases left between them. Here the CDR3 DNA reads TGTGCCAGCAGCCCAGGGGTGACTGGAAACACCATATATTTT. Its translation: CASSPGVTGNTIYF.

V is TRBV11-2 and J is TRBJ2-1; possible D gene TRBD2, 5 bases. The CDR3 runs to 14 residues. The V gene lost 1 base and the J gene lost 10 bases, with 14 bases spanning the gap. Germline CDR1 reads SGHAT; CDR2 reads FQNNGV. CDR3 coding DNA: TGTGCCAGCAGCTTAGGGTCCGGACTCTGGGAGCAGTTCTTC. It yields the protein CASSLGSGLWEQFF.

CDR3 region: CASSLESYPRNLYGYTF. As DNA, the CDR3 is TGCGCCAGCAGCTTGGAATCTTACCCGAGAAACCTCTATGGCTACACCTTC. The chain employs TRBV5-1 and TRBJ1-2, with D hard to call. The CDR3 is 17 residues long. Trimming removed 0 bases at V and 4 bases at J, with 19 bases between. Germline-derived CDR1 and CDR2 are SGHRS and YFSETQ.

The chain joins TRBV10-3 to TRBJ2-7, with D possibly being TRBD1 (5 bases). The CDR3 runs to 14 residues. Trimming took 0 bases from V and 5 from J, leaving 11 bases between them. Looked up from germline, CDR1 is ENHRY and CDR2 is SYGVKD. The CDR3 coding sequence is TGTGCCATCAGTGAGTCAGGCAGGGCCCACGAGCAGTACTTC. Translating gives CAISESGRAHEQYF.

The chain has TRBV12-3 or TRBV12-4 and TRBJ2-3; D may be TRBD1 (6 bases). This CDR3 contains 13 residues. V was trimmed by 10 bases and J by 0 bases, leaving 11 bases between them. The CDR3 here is CATSQGSTDTQYF. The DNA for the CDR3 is TGTGCCACCTCACAGGGAAGCACAGATACGCAGTATTTT.

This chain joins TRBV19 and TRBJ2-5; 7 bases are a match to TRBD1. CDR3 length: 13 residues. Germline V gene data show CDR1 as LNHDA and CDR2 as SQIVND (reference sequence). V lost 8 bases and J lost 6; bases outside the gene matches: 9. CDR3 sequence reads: CASGTGDRQTQYF. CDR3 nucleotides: TGTGCCAGTGGTACAGGGGATAGACAGACCCAGTACTTC.

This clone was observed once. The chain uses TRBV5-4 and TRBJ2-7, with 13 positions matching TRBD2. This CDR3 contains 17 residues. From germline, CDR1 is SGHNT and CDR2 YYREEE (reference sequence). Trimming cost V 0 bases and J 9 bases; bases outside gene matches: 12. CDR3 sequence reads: CASSLGPPGLAGEWQYF. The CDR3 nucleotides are TGTGCCAGCAGCTTGGGCCCCCCCGGACTAGCGGGAGAATGGCAGTACTTC.

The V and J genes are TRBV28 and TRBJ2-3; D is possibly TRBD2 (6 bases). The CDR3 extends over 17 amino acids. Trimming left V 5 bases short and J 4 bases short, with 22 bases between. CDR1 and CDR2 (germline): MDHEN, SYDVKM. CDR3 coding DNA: TGTGCCAGCAGTCCAATCGGTACTAAACTAGCATCAGATACGCAGTATTTT. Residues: CASSPIGTKLASDTQYF.

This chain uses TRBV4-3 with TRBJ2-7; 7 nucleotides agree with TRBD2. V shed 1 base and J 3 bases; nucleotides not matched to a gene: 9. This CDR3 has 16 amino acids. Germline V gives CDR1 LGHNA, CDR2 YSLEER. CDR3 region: CASSQGLTSPGYEQYF. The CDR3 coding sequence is TGCGCCAGCAGCCAAGGGTTGACTAGCCCCGGCTACGAGCAGTACTTC.